The entry that follows covers one TCR beta chain sequence. This specimen belongs to a study of blood T cell repertoires in COVID-19. Across the study: PBMCs, B-cell-depleted T cells, or T cells were the source of the cDNA or gDNA that made up the material.

In the study's own analysis: Scientists estimated how many nucleated cells there were by amplifying reference gene primers. Generated by immunoSEQ multiplex PCR, the TCRdb table keeps only in-frame clones and is missing some. V, J and clone size reflect that table, while D and trimming were determined from the DNA. The profile shows roughly 100,000 clones, about four fifths of them singletons. The receptor was derived from a man at least 80 years old with acute or convalescent COVID-19. The sample comprised peripheral blood.

CDR3 amino acids: CASSLFRGYNSGANVLTF. CDR3 bases: TGTGCCAGCAGCTTATTTCGAGGGTATAACTCTGGGGCCAACGTCCTGACTTTC. The chain uses TRBV11-2 and TRBJ2-6; D is perhaps TRBD2 (5 bases). V lost 2 bases and J 0 bases, leaving 14 bases between the germline ends. This CDR3 spans 18 amino acids. CDR1 and CDR2 (germline): SGHAT, FQNNGV.